The rows below give T cell receptor beta chains drawn from one sample of a study of CD8 T cells in ankylosing spondylitis. Each CDR3 protein is one row after TCRdb ran MiXCR on the 5' RACE reads. The sample holds around 390,000 distinct CDR3 sequences; around 22% are singletons and the top ten take about 16%. The specimen was blood, either unsorted or a sorted T cell fraction (not recorded which). Receptors originate from a male donor with ankylosing spondylitis. The CDR3 runs from the conserved cysteine through the conserved F or W. A D gene is named only where the DNA matches it firmly. Not every row has a clone size; where given, it reads once, few, many or a size class.

j_call clone_size v_call d_call cdr3_nt cdr3_aa
TRBJ2-5 . TRBV7-2 TRBD1 TGTGCCAGCAGCCTCGGGACAGGGGAGTGGGAGACCCAGTACTTC CASSLGTGEWETQYF
TRBJ2-2 many TRBV29-1 . TGCAGCGTTGAATATTCCGCCGGGGAGCTGTTTTTT CSVEYSAGELFF
TRBJ2-7 few TRBV10-3 . TGTGCCATCAGTGTTCGAGACAGAAACTACGAGCAGTACTTC CAISVRDRNYEQYF
TRBJ1-5 . TRBV20-1 . TGCAGTGCTACGGGGTGGGGATTGCAGCCCCAGCATTTT CSATGWGLQPQHF
TRBJ2-2 . TRBV5-1 TRBD1 TGCGCCAGCAGACCCGGGACAGGGAATGGGAACACCGGGGAGCTGTTTTTT CASRPGTGNGNTGELFF
TRBJ2-2 many TRBV30 . TGTGCCTGGAGTGTAGGCGGTCACACCGGGGAGCTGTTTTTT CAWSVGGHTGELFF
TRBJ1-1 . TRBV29-1 . TGCAGCGTTCGTTTGGGACCCATGGGGACTGAAGCTTTCTTT CSVRLGPMGTEAFF
TRBJ1-1 . TRBV27 TRBD1 TGTGCCAGCAGTTCGTCAACCCGTCCCTCGGGACAGGGAATGAACACTGAAGCTTTCTTT CASSSSTRPSGQGMNTEAFF
TRBJ2-1 . TRBV28 TRBD1 TGTGCCAGCAGCCGTACAGGGGGCATTACCGGGAGGCAGTTCTTC CASSRTGGITGRQFF
TRBJ2-3 few TRBV7-2 . TGTGCCAGCAGCTCGGGAAGAGGATCAGATACGCAGTATTTT CASSSGRGSDTQYF
TRBJ2-4 . TRBV7-2 . TGTGCCAGCAGCGTACTAGCTGAAGCCAAAAACATTCAGTACTTC CASSVLAEAKNIQYF
TRBJ1-5 . TRBV6-2/TRBV6-3 TRBD1 TGTGCCAGCCAAACAGGGGGTGGTAGCAATCAGCCCCAGCATTTT CASQTGGGSNQPQHF
TRBJ2-5 once TRBV27 . TGTGCCAGCAGCGCCACCTTGGTGGGAGGAGAGACCCAGTACTTC CASSATLVGGETQYF
TRBJ2-7 few TRBV15 . TGTGCCACCAGCAGAGCCAGGACAGCTTACGAGCAGTACTTC CATSRARTAYEQYF
TRBJ2-5 . TRBV7-2 . TGTGCCAGCAGCTTAATGGGACCTAAAGAGACCCAGTACTTC CASSLMGPKETQYF
TRBJ2-1 . TRBV12-3/TRBV12-4 TRBD2 TGTGCCAGCAGCCCGGGACTAGCGGGGCGGAATGAGCAGTTCTTC CASSPGLAGRNEQFF
TRBJ2-6 few TRBV28 . TGTGCCAGCAGTTTGGTTTTTATCTCTGGGGCCAACGTCCTGACTTTC CASSLVFISGANVLTF
TRBJ2-7 . TRBV5-6 TRBD1 TGTGCCAGCAGCGATACCGGGACAGGGTTTTACGAGCAGTACTTC CASSDTGTGFYEQYF
TRBJ2-3 few TRBV5-4 TRBD2 TGTGCCAGCAGCCCCAGCGGGAGAGAGACAGATACGCAGTATTTT CASSPSGRETDTQYF
TRBJ2-5 . TRBV7-9 TRBD1 TGTGCCAGCAGCGCTAGACAGGGATGGAAGACCCAGTACTTC CASSARQGWKTQYF
TRBJ1-2 . TRBV19 . TGTGCCAGTAGTATTGAGGGGAATGGCTACACCTTC CASSIEGNGYTF
TRBJ2-5 few TRBV12-3/TRBV12-4 TRBD1 TGTGCCAGCAGTAGGGGGCCGACAGGGCTACGAGAGACCCAGTACTTC CASSRGPTGLRETQYF